Given below is one TCR beta chain in context. Its recognized antigen is unknown. Per-nucleotide qualities are absent, and no much larger clonotype sits a single base away. The junction shows trimming of 1 base on V and 2 bases on J, plus 13 bases between the germline ends. The germline V gene provides CDR1 SGHDT and CDR2 YYEEEE. Including cysteine and valine, the CDR3 has 15 amino acids. Only the CDR3 DNA stays, 45 bases, in frame from base 1. The Qiagen DNeasy kit was used to extract genomic DNA both from unsorted PBMCs and from the negatively selected CD4+ and CD8+ fractions. TCR beta CDR3 regions were amplified by immunoSEQ multiplex PCR using primers annealing to V and J segments. A synthetic immune receptor repertoire was used to minimize amplification bias, and any residual bias was removed computationally once sequencing was done. The published analysis was carried out like this. Custom Python scripts were used to quantify repertoire diversity as the Shannon entropy index. Unsorted, CD4+ and CD8+ repertoires were analyzed separately, except in combined analyses where CD4+ and CD8+ sequences were merged in silico. A clone was considered expanded if an increase in frequency of at least 2-fold after treatment relative to C1D1 was found, and a pseudocount of 0.5 was applied to clones undetected at baseline. Singleton clones were defined as clones with 0 or 1 copy at C1D1, and non-singleton clones were defined as clones with 2 or more copies. Clones expanded in unsorted samples were annotated as CD4+, CD8+ or unknown by matching protein sequences in sorted samples from the same patient. Wilcoxon tests on paired samples were used to test changes in diversity from C1D1 to C4D1. TCRdb took over this immuneACCESS table, retaining in-frame rearrangements with V and J assigned. Such tables are incomplete; in checked studies, under half of the missing clones stem from an unresolved V gene, and the remainder is unexplained. V and J calls plus clone size are reproduced from that table; the DNA served to infer D and trimming. The sample table holds about 21,000 clones, of which about three quarters were seen once. Around 15% of the sample belongs to the ten largest clones.

This sample stems from a study of PD-1 blockade in classical Hodgkin lymphoma (dated by TCRdb to the early 2020s). Context from the whole study: Nivolumab dosing was 3 mg/kg intravenously every 2 weeks, continuing until either disease progression or unacceptable toxicity. The study used CyTOF and TCR beta sequencing to define a peripheral blood immune signature of response to PD-1 blockade in classical Hodgkin lymphoma.

Study-level results and caveats: The study was limited to a single clinical trial cohort, and causes of repertoire differences, possibly disease activity or prior therapy, remained undefined. Trial patients achieving complete response had baseline diversity similar to newly diagnosed patients, whereas partial responders and progressors had significantly lower diversity. Newly diagnosed patients were reported to have lower baseline TCR diversity than healthy donors, and relapsed/refractory patients were reported to have lower baseline TCR diversity still. Diversity was lower in patients who began nivolumab less than 1 year after ASCT, so these patients were left out of later analyses to avoid confounding by immune reconstitution. A significant rise by C4D1 was seen in CD4+ but not CD8+ TCR diversity (p=0.0027 vs p=0.16), with the rise being most apparent in complete responders (p=0.02).

The time point label corresponds to: cycle 1 day 1 (C1D1), immediately before nivolumab initiation. Every trial patient had relapsed following autologous stem cell transplantation, and prior brentuximab vedotin exposure was what differed among cohorts A, B and C. The trial cohort was composed of about 54 patients with relapsed/refractory classical Hodgkin lymphoma, for whom complete response, partial response or progressive disease was recorded as best overall response. Trial patients were treated with single-agent nivolumab in the multi-cohort phase II CheckMate 205 trial. An independent review committee assessed best overall response by applying the 2007 International Working Group response criteria. Trial PBMCs were obtained immediately prior to nivolumab initiation (C1D1) and on therapy at cycle 2 day 1 and cycle 4 day 1. Peripheral blood was collected in 8 mL Vacutainer Cell Preparation Tubes, from which PBMCs were isolated by centrifugation and then cryopreserved.

This specimen was peripheral blood mononuclear cells (PBMCs), taken at baseline. This sequence originates from a human donor with classical Hodgkin lymphoma. The chain couples TRBV5-6 to TRBJ2-7; a weak D assignment points to TRBD2 (6 bases agree). The base sequence is TGTGCCAGCAGCTTGAAGCGGGCGCCGGCCTACGAGCAGTACGTC. This yields the protein CASSLKRAPAYEQYV.